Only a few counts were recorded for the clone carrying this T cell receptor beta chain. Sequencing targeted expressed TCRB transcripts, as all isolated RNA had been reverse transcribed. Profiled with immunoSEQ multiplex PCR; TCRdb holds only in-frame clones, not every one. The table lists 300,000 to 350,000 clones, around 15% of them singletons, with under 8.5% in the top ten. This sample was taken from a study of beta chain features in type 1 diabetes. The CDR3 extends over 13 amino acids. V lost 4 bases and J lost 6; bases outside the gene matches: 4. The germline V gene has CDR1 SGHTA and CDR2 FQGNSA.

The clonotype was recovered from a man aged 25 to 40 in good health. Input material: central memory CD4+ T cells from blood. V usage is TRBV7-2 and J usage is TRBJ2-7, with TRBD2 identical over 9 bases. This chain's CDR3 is CASSSERGAEQYF. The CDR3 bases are TGTGCCAGCAGCTCGGAGCGGGGGGCCGAGCAGTACTTC.